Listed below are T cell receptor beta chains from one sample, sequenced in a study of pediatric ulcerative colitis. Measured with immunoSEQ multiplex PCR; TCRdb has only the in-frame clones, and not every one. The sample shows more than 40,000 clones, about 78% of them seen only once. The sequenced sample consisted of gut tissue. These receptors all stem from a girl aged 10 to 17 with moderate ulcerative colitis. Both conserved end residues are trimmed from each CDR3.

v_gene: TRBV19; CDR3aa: ASSGQYEKLF
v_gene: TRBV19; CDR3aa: ASSINSAAHQGGYT
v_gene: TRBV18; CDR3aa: ASSQGALNTEAF
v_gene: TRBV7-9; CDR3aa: ASSPKRDFSSGANVLT
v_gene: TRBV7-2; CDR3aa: ASSSSGAAYGYT
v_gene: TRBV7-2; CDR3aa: ASSLVGGGGNIQY
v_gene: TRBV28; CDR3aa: ASSLWYEQY
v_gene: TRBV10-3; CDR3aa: AIQALEIGEQY
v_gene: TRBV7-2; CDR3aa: ASSIQGGSNQPQH
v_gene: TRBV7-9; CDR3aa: ASSLHVKANTEAF
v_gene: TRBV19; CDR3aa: ASNSGGGLETQY
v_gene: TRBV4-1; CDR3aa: ASSHISTGGTEAF
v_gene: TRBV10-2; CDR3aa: ASSVSGNQPQH
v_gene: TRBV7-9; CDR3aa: ASSPGMGNNEQF
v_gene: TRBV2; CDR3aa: ASSYERTDNGGYT
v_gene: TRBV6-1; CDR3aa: ASSEFGFRSHNSPLH
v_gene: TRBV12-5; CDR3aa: ASGRQGADGYT
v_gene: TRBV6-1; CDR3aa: ASIGRRLGNTIY
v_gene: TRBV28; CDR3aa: ASSLRQGSYEQY
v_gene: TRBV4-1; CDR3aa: ASSQDLGKGMIQGYT
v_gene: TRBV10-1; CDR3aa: ATNSGERTDTQY
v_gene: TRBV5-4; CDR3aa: ASSPVWGPSYGYT
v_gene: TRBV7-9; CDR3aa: ASSLGPAGANVLT
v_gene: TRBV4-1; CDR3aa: ASSQRRTGFGEKLF
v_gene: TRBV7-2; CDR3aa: ASSLVVDRESPYEQY
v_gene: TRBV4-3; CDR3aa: ASSQARTGRMNEQF
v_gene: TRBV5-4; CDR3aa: ASSLSQGTEAF
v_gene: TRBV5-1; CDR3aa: ASSLGSSGYNEQF
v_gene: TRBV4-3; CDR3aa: ASSQGSGVNEQF
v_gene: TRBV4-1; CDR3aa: ASSPGGAGRSYGYT
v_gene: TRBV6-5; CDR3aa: ASSSPNTEAF
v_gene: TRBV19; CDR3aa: ASSMTSGYEQY
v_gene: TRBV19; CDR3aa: ASSRTLDNEQF
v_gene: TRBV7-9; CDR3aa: ASRPTVGAWGEAF
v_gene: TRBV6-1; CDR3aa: ASSERSRAATNEKLF
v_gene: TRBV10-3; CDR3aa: AISETGGTEAF
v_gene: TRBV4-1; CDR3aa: ASSQHSSGIYEQY
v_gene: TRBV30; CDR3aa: AWSLAGVSNEQF
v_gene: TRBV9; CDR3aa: ASSPRTASQETQY
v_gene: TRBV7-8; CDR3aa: AGASGRVGEQF
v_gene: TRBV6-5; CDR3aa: ASSYGVRTEAF
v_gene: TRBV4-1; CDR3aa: ASSQGEGTYNEQF
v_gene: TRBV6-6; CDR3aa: ASSPGQVGDTQY
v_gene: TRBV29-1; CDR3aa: SVGLAGGPGDTQY